These 17 T cell receptor beta chains originate from one sample sequenced in a study of T-cell reconstitution after alpha-beta-depleted transplantation in children. Preparation of the TCRbeta library involved a method that used unique molecular identifiers. TCRdb reprocessed the PCR reads via MiXCR and lists one record per CDR3 protein. The sample records under 250,000 distinct CDR3 sequences, more than 20% being singletons. Sequenced here: PBMCs, mostly from graft donor cells, sampled 360 days after TCRalphabeta/CD19-depleted stem cell transplant. These receptors originate from a female patient aged 2-10 years who had a stem cell transplant for congenital amegakaryocytic thrombocytopenia, so the T cells may come from the graft donor.

The J gene is TRBJ2-2, the V gene TRBV4-2; 9 nucleotides agree with TRBD2. The CDR3 loop spans 14 amino acids. V lost 7 bases and J lost 6; bases outside the gene matches: 6. Looked up from germline, CDR1 is LGHNA and CDR2 is YNFKEQ. The CDR3 loop is CASNAGGGPGELFF. The CDR3 nucleotides read TGTGCCAGCAATGCGGGAGGGGGCCCCGGGGAGCTGTTTTTT.

This clonotype was found a few times. The chain links TRBV4-2 to TRBJ2-1; 9 bases match TRBD2. Germline CDR1 reads LGHNA; CDR2 reads YNFKEQ. Losses at the gene ends were 0 bases for V and 0 bases for J; bases not matched to a gene: 3. The CDR3 is 17 amino acids. This chain's CDR3 is CASSQDIAGASYNEQFF. The CDR3 DNA reads TGTGCCAGCAGCCAAGATATAGCGGGGGCCTCCTACAATGAGCAGTTCTTC.

This clonotype turned up a few times. The chain is built from TRBV12-3 or TRBV12-4 and TRBJ2-7; D may be TRBD2 (6 bases). V dropped 6 bases and J dropped 2 bases, with 11 bases sitting between them. The CDR3 is 13 residues long. The CDR3 DNA sequence: TGTGCCAGCAGGGGGACTGAAACCTACGAGCAGTACTTC. Protein sequence: CASRGTETYEQYF.

The rearrangement links TRBV20-1 to TRBJ2-7, with 8 bases lining up with TRBD2. Losses at the gene ends were 0 bases for V and 2 bases for J; bases not matched to a gene: 6. Germline V gene data show CDR1 as DFQATT and CDR2 as SNEGSKA (reference sequence). CDR3 length: 15 amino acids. Here the CDR3 DNA reads TGCAGTGCTAGAGACCGTCTAGCGGGCCCCTACGAGCAGTACTTC. It specifies CSARDRLAGPYEQYF.

V gene TRBV7-9 combines with J gene TRBJ2-1; TRBD2 agrees at 9 bases. The CDR3 has 15 residues. The junction had 1 base not matched to a gene; V was cut back by 2 bases and J by 2 bases. The V gene's germline CDR1 is SEHNR and CDR2 FQNEAQ (reference sequence). The chain's CDR3 is CASSLSGRTYNEQFF. DNA of the CDR3: TGTGCCAGCAGCTTAAGCGGGAGGACCTACAATGAGCAGTTCTTC.

This clonotype was found a few times. The chain links TRBV28 to TRBJ1-6; D is possibly TRBD1 (6 bases). V lost 2 bases and J lost 2, with 10 bases in between. Germline-derived CDR1 and CDR2 are MDHEN and SYDVKM. CDR3 size: 16 residues. DNA for the CDR3: TGTGCCAGCAGTTTAAATACAGGGACCTATAATTCACCCCTCCACTTT. Amino acids: CASSLNTGTYNSPLHF.

This clonotype was found a few times. The chain links TRBV20-1 to TRBJ2-1; D is ambiguous. The V gene's germline CDR1 is DFQATT and CDR2 SNEGSKA (reference sequence). The V and J ends lost 4 bases and 1 base respectively, with 8 bases between them. CDR3 length: 13 residues. CDR3 region: CSATYQSYNEQFF. The CDR3 DNA reads as TGCAGTGCTACATATCAATCCTACAATGAGCAGTTCTTC.

This clonotype was found once. The chain couples TRBV7-2 to TRBJ2-7, with 8 bases that match TRBD2. The germline V gene encodes CDR1 SGHTA and CDR2 FQGNSA. V shed 5 bases and J 1 base; nucleotides not matched to a gene: 7. The CDR3 has 15 residues. CDR3 sequence: CASSTRVAGSYEQYF. The CDR3 DNA reads TGTGCCAGCAGCACACGGGTAGCGGGATCCTACGAGCAGTACTTC.

The chain recombines TRBV6-2 or TRBV6-3 with TRBJ1-2, with 8 bases identical to TRBD1. Losses at the gene ends were 2 bases for V and 4 bases for J; bases not matched to a gene: 9. CDR1 and CDR2 from the germline V gene are MNHEY and SVGEGT. CDR3 length: 16 residues. The CDR3 DNA is TGTGCCAGCAGTTACCGGGACAGGCCCGGGGGCTATGGCTACACCTTC. The encoded protein is CASSYRDRPGGYGYTF.

The genes are TRBV12-3 or TRBV12-4 and TRBJ2-5; 8 bases agree with TRBD2. The V segment lost 5 bases and the J segment 5 bases; nucleotides outside the gene matches: 16. The CDR3 has 17 amino acids. The CDR3 sequence: CASSGRGVTGGRETQYF. CDR3 coding DNA: TGTGCCAGCAGTGGCCGGGGAGTAACGGGGGGGAGGGAGACCCAGTACTTC.

This clonotype was detected a few times. The rearrangement uses TRBV4-2 and TRBJ1-5; no definite D call. The CDR3 length is 17 residues. The ends were cut back, 0 bases at V and 6 bases at J, with 18 bases in the middle. Germline V CDR1 and CDR2: LGHNA, YNFKEQ. CDR3 in amino acids: CASSQEFGLIRGQPQHF. CDR3 in DNA: TGTGCCAGCAGCCAAGAGTTCGGGCTGATTCGGGGTCAGCCCCAGCATTTT.

This clonotype turned up a few times. The CDR3 reads CSAQRASGNTIYF. CDR3 in DNA: TGCAGTGCCCAACGGGCCTCTGGAAACACCATATATTTT. The rearrangement joins TRBV20-1 to TRBJ1-3; D is unclear. The CDR3 sequence is 13 residues long. Trimming took off 6 bases at V and 0 bases at J, with 9 bases between the two ends. Per germline, CDR1 DFQATT and CDR2 SNEGSKA (reference sequence).

This clonotype was counted many times. This chain links TRBV27 with TRBJ2-7; the match to TRBD1 covers 9 bases. The CDR3 totals 12 residues. The V gene's germline CDR1 is MNHEY and CDR2 SMNVEV (reference sequence). V was pared by 6 bases and J by 6 bases, with 3 bases of the junction left unmatched. The CDR3 nucleotides are TGTGCCAGCAGCCAGGACAGGGGCGAGCAGTACTTC. This gives the protein CASSQDRGEQYF.

This clonotype was seen more than once but under ten times. This chain uses TRBV5-5 with TRBJ2-1, with TRBD2 matching over 16 bases. Germline CDR1 is SGHKS and CDR2 is YYEKEE (reference sequence). V lost 4 bases to trimming and J lost 10 bases; unmatched junction nucleotides: 5. This CDR3 is 15 amino acids long. Here the CDR3 reads CASSGTSGRALEQFF. The CDR3 DNA follows: TGTGCCAGCAGCGGGACTAGCGGGAGGGCCTTAGAGCAGTTCTTC. Combining the CDR3 with reference TRBV5-5 and TRBJ2-1 gives the whole variable domain DAGVTQSPTHLIKTRGQQVTLRCSPISGHKSVSWYQQVLGQGPQFIFQYYEKEERGRGNFPDRFSARQFPNYSSELNVNALLLGDSALYLCASSGTSGRALEQFFGPGTRLTVL.

The chain links TRBV6-5 to TRBJ1-5; D is unresolved. CDR3 length: 14 amino acids. Per the germline V gene, CDR1 is MNHEY and CDR2 is SVGAGI. V gave up 6 bases and J gave up 6 bases, with 15 bases separating them. This CDR3 is CASRKRTGSQPQHF. The DNA of the CDR3 is TGTGCCAGCAGAAAACGAACGGGGTCTCAGCCCCAGCATTTT.

This chain connects TRBV5-5 to TRBJ1-1; a possible D gene is TRBD1 (5 bases). The CDR3 has 15 residues. Trimming cost V 0 bases and J 1 base, with 10 bases left between them. Germline V gives CDR1 SGHKS, CDR2 YYEKEE (reference sequence). CDR3 bases: TGTGCCAGCAGCTTGGAAGGGGCAGGGAACACTGAAGCTTTCTTT. Translation gives CASSLEGAGNTEAFF.

The genes are TRBV4-3 and TRBJ2-3; TRBD1 aligns across 10 bases. CDR1 and CDR2 from the germline V gene are LGHNA and YSLEER. The CDR3 sequence is 20 residues long. Trimming removed 0 bases from V and 2 bases from J; junction bases left unmatched: 14. The CDR3 region is CASSQEGPGTGASFTDTQYF. The CDR3 DNA reads as TGCGCCAGCAGCCAAGAGGGGCCCGGGACAGGGGCCTCGTTCACAGATACGCAGTATTTT.